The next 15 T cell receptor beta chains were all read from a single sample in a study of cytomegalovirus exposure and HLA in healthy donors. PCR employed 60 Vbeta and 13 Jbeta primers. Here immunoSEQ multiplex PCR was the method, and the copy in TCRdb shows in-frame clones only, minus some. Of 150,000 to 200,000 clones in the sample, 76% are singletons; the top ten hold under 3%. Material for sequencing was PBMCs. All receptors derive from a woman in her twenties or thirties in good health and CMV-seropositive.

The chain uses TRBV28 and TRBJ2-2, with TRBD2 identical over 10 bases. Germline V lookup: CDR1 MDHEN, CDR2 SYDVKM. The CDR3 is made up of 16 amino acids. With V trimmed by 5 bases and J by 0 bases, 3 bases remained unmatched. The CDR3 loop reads CASSRLAGTNTGELFF. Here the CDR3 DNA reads TGTGCCAGCAGTCGACTAGCGGGTACGAACACCGGGGAGCTGTTTTTT.

The CDR3 reads CASSPRTGAGEQYF. CDR3 DNA: TGTGCCAGCAGCCCCAGGACAGGGGCGGGGGAGCAGTACTTC. The chain couples TRBV5-6 to TRBJ2-7; TRBD1 aligns across 9 bases. The CDR3 is 14 residues long. Germline loops: CDR1 SGHDT, CDR2 YYEEEE. After removal of 4 bases from V and 7 bases from J, the junction contained 9 bases not matched to a gene. The whole variable domain, remainder taken from reference TRBV5-6 and TRBJ2-7, is DAGVTQSPTHLIKTRGQQVTLRCSPKSGHDTVSWYQQALGQGPQFIFQYYEEEERQRGNFPDRFSGHQFPNYSSELNVNALLLGDSALYLCASSPRTGAGEQYFGPGTRLTVT.

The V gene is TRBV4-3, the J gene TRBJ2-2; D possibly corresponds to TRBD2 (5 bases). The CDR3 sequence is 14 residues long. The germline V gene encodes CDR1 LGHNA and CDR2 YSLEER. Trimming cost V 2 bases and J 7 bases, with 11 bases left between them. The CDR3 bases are TGCGCCAGCAGCCAAAGCGTTGGAGGCGGGGAGCTGTTTTTT. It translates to CASSQSVGGGELFF.

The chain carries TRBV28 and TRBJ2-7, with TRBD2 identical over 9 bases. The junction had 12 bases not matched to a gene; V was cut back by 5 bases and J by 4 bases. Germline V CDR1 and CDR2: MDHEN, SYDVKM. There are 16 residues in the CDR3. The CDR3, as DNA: TGTGCCAGCAGTCTTACCCCTTCGACTAGCGGATACGAGCAGTACTTC. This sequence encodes CASSLTPSTSGYEQYF.

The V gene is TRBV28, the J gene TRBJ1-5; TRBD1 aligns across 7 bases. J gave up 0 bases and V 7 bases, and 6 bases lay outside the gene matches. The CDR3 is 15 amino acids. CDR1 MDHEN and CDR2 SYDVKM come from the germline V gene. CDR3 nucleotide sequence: TGTGCCAGCAAATCACAGGGGATTAGCAATCAGCCCCAGCATTTT. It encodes CASKSQGISNQPQHF.

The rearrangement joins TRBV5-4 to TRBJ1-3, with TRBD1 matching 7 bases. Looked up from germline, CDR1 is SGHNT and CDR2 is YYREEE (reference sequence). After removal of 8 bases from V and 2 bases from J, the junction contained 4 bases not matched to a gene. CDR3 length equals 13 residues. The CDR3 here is CASQQGAGNTIYF. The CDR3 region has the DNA TGTGCCAGTCAGCAGGGGGCTGGAAACACCATATATTTT.

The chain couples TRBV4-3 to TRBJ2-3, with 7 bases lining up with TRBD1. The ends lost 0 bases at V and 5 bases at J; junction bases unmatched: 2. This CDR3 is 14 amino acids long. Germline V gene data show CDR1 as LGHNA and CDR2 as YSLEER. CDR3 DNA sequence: TGCGCCAGCAGCCAAGATACAGGGGAAGATACGCAGTATTTT. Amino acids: CASSQDTGEDTQYF.

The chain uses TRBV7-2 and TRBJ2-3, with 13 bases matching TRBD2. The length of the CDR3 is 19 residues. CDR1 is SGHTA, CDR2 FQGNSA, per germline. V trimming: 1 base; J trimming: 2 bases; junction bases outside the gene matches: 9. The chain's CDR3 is CASSLEGLAGVVYTDTQYF. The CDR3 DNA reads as TGTGCCAGCAGCTTAGAAGGACTAGCGGGGGTGGTGTACACAGATACGCAGTATTTT.

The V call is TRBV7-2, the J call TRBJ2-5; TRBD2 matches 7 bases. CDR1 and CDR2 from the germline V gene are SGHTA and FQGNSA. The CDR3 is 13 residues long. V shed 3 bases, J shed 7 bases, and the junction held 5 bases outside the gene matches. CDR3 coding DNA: TGTGCCAGCAGCTTGGGCAGGGAGGGGACCCAGTACTTC. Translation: CASSLGREGTQYF. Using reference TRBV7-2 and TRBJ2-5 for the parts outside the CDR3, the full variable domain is GAGVSQSPSNKVTEKGKDVELRCDPISGHTALYWYRQSLGQGLEFLIYFQGNSAPDKSGLPSDRFSAERTGGSVSTLTIQRTQQEDSAVYLCASSLGREGTQYFGPGTRLLVL.

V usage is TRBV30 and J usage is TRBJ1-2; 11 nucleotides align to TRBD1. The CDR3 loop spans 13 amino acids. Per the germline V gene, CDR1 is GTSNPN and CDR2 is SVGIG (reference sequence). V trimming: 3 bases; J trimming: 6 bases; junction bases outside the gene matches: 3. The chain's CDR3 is CAWRGTGGNGYTF. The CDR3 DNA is TGTGCCTGGAGGGGGACAGGGGGGAATGGCTACACCTTC.

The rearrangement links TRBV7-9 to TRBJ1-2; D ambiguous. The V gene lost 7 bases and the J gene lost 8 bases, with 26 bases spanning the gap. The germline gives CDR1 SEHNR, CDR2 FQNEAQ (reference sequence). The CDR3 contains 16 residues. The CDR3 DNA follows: TGTGCCAGCACCCAGGCCACGGTCGACACGCCAGGCGGCTACACCTTC. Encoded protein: CASTQATVDTPGGYTF.

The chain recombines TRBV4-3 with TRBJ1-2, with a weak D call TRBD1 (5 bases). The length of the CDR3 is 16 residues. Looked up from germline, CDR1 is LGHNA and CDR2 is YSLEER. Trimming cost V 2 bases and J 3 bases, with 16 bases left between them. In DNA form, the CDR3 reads TGCGCCAGCAGCCAAAGTCAGGGACTGGGTGACTATGGCTACACCTTC. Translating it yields CASSQSQGLGDYGYTF.

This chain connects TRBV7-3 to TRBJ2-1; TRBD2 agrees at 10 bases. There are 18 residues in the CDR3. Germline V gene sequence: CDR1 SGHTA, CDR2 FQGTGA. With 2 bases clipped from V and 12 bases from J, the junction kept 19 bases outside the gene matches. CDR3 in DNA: TGTGCCAGCAGCTTATCCCTAAGCGGAGCGGGGGGGCGGAGGGGGCAGTTCTTC. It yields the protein CASSLSLSGAGGRRGQFF. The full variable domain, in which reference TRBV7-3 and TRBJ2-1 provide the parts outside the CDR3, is GAGVSQTPSNKVTEKGKYVELRCDPISGHTALYWYRQSLGQGPEFLIYFQGTGAADDSGLPNDRFFAVRPEGSVSTLKIQRTERGDSAVYLCASSLSLSGAGGRRGQFFGPGTRLTVL.

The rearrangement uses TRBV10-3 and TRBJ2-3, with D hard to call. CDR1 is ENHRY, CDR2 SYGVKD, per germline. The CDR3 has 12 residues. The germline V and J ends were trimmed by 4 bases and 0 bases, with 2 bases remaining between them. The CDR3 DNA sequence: TGTGCCATCAGTGCTAGCACAGATACGCAGTATTTT. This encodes CAISASTDTQYF.

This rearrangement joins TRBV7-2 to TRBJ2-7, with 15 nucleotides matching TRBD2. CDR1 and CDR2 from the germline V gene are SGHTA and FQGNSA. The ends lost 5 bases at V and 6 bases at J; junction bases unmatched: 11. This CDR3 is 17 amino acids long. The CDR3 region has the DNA TGTGCCAGCAGCCCCCCAGGACTAGCGGGGGGGCTTAGCGAGCAGTACTTC. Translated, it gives CASSPPGLAGGLSEQYF.